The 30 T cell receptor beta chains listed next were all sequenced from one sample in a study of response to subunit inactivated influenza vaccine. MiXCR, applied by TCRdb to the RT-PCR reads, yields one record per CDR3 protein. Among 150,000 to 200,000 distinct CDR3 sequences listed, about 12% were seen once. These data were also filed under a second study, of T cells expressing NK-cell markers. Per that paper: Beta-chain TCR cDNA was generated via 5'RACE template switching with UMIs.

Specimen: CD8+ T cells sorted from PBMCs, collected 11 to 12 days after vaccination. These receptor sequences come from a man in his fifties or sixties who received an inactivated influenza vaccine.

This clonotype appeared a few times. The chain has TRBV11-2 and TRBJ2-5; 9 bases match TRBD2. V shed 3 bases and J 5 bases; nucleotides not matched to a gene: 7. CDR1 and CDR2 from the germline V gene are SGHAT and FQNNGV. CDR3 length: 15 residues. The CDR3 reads CASSFRSGSGETQYF. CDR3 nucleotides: TGTGCCAGCAGCTTCCGTAGCGGGAGCGGCGAGACCCAGTACTTC.

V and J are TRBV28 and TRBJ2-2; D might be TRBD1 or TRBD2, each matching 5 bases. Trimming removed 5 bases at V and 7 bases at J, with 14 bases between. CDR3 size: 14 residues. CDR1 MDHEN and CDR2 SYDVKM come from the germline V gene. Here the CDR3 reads CASSIIWGNGELFF. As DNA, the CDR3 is TGTGCCAGCAGTATTATTTGGGGGAACGGGGAGCTGTTTTTT.

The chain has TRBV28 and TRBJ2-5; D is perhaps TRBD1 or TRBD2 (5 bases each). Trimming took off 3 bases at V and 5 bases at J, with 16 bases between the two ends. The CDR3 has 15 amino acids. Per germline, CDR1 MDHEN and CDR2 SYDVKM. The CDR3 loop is CASSLGTTSSETQYF. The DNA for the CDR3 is TGTGCCAGCAGTTTGGGGACGACAAGCTCCGAGACCCAGTACTTC.

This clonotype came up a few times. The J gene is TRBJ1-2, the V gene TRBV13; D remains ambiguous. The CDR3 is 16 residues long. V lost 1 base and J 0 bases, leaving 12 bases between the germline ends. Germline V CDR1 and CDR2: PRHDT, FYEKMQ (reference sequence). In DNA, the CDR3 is TGTGCCAGCAGCTTAGATCGGTACCTTACTAACTATGGCTACACCTTC. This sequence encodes CASSLDRYLTNYGYTF. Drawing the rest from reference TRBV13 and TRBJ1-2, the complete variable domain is AAGVIQSPRHLIKEKRETATLKCYPIPRHDTVYWYQQGPGQDPQFLISFYEKMQSDKGSIPDRFSAQQFSDYHSELNMSSLELGDSALYFCASSLDRYLTNYGYTFGSGTRLTVV.

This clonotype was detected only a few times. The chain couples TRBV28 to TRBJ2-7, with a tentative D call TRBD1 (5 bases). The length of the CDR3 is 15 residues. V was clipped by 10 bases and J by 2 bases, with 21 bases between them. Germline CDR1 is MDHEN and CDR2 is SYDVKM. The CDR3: CATQFIMQGTYEQYF. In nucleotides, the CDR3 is TGTGCCACCCAGTTTATCATGCAGGGTACCTACGAGCAGTACTTC.

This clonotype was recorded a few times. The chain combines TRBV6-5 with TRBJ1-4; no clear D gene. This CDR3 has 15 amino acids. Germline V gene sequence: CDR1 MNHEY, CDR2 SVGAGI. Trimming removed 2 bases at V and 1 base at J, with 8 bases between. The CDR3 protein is CASSYRQLTNEKLFF. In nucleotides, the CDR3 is TGTGCCAGCAGTTACCGACAACTAACTAATGAAAAACTGTTTTTT.

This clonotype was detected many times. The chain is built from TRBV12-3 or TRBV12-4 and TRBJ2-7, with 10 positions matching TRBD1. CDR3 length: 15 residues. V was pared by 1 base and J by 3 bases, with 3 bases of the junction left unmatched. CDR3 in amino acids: CASSLGGQGGYEQYF. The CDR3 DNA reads TGTGCCAGCAGTTTAGGTGGACAGGGGGGCTACGAGCAGTACTTC.

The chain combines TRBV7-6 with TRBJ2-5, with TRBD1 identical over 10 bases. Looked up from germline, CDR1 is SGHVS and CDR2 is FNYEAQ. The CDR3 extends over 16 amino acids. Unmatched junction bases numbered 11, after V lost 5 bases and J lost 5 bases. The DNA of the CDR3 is TGTGCCAGCAGCCCAAAAGGACAGGGGGTCATGGAGACCCAGTACTTC. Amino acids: CASSPKGQGVMETQYF.

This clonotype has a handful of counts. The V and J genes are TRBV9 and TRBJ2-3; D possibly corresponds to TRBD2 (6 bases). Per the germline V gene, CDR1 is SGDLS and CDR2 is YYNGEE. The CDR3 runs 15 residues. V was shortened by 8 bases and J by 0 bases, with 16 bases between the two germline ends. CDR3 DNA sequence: TGTGCCAGTAAGGAGGGAGGCGGGAGCACAGATACGCAGTATTTT. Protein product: CASKEGGGSTDTQYF.

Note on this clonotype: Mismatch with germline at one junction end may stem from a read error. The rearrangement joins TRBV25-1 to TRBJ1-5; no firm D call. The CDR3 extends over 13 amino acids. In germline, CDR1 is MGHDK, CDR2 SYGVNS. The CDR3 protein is CASSEPGNHPQHF. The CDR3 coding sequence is TGTGCCAGCAGCGAACCGGGCAATCATCCCCAGCATTTT.

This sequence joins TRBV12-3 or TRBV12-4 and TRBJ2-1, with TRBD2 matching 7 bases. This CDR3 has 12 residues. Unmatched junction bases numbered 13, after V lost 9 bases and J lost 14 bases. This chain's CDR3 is CASGEAGLGEFF. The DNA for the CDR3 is TGTGCCAGTGGTGAAGCGGGACTTGGGGAGTTCTTC.

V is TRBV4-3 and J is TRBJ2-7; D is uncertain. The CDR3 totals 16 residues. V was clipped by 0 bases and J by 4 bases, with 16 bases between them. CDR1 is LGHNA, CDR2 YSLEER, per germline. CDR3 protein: CASSQEVTLDGYEQYF. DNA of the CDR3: TGCGCCAGCAGCCAAGAAGTCACCCTAGATGGGTACGAGCAGTACTTC.

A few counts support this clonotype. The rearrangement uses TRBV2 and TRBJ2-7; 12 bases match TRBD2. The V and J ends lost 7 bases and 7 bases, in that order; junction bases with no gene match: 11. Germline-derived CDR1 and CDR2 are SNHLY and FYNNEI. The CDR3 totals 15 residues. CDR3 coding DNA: TGTGCCAGCATAGCTAGCGGGAGGGCCAGGTATGAGCAGTACTTC. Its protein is CASIASGRARYEQYF.

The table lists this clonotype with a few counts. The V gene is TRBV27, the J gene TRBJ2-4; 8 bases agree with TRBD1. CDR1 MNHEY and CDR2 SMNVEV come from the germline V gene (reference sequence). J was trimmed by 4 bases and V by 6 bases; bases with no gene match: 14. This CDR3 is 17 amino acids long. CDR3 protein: CASSPSGGGLGKNIQYF. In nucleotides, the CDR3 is TGTGCCAGCAGCCCTTCAGGGGGCGGTCTAGGTAAAAACATTCAGTACTTC.

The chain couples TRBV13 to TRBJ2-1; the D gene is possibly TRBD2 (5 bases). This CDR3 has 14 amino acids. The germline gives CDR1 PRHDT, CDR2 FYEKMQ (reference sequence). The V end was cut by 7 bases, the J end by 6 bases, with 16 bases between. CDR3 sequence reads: CASTTGVLCNEQFF. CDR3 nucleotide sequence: TGTGCCAGCACCACCGGGGTCCTCTGCAATGAGCAGTTCTTC.

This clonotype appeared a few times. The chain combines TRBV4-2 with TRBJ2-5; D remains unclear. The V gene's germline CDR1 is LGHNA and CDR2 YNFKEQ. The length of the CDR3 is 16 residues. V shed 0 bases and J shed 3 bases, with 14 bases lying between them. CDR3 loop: CASSQEVGLLEETQYF. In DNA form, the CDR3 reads TGTGCCAGCAGCCAAGAGGTCGGGCTGCTGGAAGAGACCCAGTACTTC.

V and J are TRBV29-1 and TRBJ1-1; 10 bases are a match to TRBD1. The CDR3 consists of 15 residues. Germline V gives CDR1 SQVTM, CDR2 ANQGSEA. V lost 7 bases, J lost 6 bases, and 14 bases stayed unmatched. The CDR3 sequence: CSGYDRGLLLAEAFF. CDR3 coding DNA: TGCAGCGGTTACGACAGGGGGCTACTCCTTGCTGAAGCTTTCTTT.

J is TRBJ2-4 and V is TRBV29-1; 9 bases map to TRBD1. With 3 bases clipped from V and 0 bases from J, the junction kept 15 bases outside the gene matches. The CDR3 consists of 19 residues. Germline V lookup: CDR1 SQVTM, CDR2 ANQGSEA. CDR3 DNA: TGCAGCGTTGAGGGATTCCGGGACAGGGAGGTCCTAGCCAAAAACATTCAGTACTTC. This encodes CSVEGFRDREVLAKNIQYF.

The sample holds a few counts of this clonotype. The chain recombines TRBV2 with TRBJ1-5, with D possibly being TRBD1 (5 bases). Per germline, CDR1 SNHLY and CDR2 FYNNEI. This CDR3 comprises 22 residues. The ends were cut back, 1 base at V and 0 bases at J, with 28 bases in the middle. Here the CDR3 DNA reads TGTGCCAGCAGTGAAGGCGGGGGGTACAGAGGGTTCCCGCTCGATAGCAATCAGCCCCAGCATTTT. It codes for CASSEGGGYRGFPLDSNQPQHF.

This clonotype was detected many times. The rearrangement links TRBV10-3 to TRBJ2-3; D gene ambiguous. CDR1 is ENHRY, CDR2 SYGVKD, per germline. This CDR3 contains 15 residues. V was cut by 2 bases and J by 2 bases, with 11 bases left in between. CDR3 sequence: CAISEPGAFTDTQYF. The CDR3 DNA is TGTGCCATCAGTGAGCCCGGCGCGTTCACAGATACGCAGTATTTT.

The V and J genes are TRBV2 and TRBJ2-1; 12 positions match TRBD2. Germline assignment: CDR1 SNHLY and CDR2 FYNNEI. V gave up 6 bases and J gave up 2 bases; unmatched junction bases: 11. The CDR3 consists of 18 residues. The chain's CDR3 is CASRAPLRTSGTYNEQFF. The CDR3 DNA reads TGTGCCAGCAGGGCACCTCTCCGGACTAGCGGGACCTACAATGAGCAGTTCTTC.

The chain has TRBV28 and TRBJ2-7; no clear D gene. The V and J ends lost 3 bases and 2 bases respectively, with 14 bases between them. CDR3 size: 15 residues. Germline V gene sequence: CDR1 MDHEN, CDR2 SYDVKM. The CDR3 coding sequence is TGTGCCAGCAGTTTTTCGGGTTCGGAGACCTACGAGCAGTACTTC. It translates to CASSFSGSETYEQYF.

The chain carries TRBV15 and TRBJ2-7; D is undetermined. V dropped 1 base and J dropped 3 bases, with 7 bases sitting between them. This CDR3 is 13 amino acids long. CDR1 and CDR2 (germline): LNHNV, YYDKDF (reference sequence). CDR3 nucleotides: TGTGCCACCAGCAGAGTCGGAAGCTACGAGCAGTACTTC. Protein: CATSRVGSYEQYF.

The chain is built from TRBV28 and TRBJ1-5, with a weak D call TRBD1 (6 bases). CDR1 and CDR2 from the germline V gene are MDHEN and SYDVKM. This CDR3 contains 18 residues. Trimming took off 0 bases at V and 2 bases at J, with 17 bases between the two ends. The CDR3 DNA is TGTGCCAGCAGTTTATGGGAAGGGGGGCGAGGAGGCAATCAGCCCCAGCATTTT. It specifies CASSLWEGGRGGNQPQHF.

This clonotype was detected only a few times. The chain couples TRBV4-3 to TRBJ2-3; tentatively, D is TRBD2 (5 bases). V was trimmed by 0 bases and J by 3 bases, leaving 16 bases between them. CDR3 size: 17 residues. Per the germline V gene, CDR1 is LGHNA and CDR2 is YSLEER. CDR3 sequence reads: CASSQDFLALGTDTQYF. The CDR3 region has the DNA TGCGCCAGCAGCCAAGATTTTCTAGCCTTGGGGACAGATACGCAGTATTTT.

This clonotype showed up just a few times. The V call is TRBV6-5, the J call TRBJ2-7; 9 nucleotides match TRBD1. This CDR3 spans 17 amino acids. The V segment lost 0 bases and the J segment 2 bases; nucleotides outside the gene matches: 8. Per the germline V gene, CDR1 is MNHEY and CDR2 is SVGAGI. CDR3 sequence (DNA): TGTGCCAGCAGTTACTCGGGGGGCGGACAGGGGACCTACGAGCAGTACTTC. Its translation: CASSYSGGGQGTYEQYF.

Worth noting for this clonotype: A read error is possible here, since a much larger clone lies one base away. CDR3 in amino acids: CTSSRIGTVQETQYF. Written as DNA, the CDR3 is TGTACCAGCAGCCGGATCGGGACAGTCCAAGAGACCCAGTACTTC. The J gene is TRBJ2-5, the V gene TRBV25-1; 7 nucleotides line up with TRBD1. CDR1 and CDR2 (germline): MGHDK, SYGVNS. The CDR3 consists of 15 residues.

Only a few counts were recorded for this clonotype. Here the CDR3 reads CSARPLAGVYEQYF. Here the CDR3 DNA reads TGCAGTGCTAGGCCTTTAGCGGGAGTGTACGAGCAGTACTTC. V is TRBV20-1 and J is TRBJ2-7; 9 positions match TRBD2. CDR1 is DFQATT, CDR2 SNEGSKA, per germline (reference sequence). V trimming: 3 bases; J trimming: 4 bases; junction bases outside the gene matches: 7. CDR3 length: 14 amino acids.

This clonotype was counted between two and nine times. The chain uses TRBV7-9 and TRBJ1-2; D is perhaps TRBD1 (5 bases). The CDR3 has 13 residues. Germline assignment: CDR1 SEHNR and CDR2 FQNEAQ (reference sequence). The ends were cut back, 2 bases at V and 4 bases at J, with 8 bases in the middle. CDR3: CASSLWDAYGYTF. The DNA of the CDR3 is TGTGCCAGCAGCTTATGGGACGCCTATGGCTACACCTTC.

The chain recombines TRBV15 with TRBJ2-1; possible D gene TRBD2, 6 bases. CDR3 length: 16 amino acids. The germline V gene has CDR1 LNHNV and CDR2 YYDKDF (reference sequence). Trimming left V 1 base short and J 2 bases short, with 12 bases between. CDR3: CATSRVRSGAYNEQFF. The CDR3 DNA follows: TGTGCCACCAGCAGAGTTCGTAGCGGTGCCTACAATGAGCAGTTCTTC.